These 12 T cell receptor beta chains share one sample of origin, sequenced in a study of blood T cell repertoires in COVID-19. TCRdb keeps only in-frame clones here, not all; method: immunoSEQ multiplex PCR. The data contain some 110,000 clones, about 90% of them seen just once; the ten biggest clones take up roughly 15%. The sample consisted of peripheral blood. The receptors shown here come from a man in his fifties or sixties with acute or convalescent COVID-19.

Only one count was recorded for this clone. The chain combines TRBV6-5 with TRBJ2-2; D is unresolved. Between the trimmed V and J ends, which lost 2 bases and 5 bases, there was a span of 9 bases. Germline assignment: CDR1 MNHEY and CDR2 SVGAGI. CDR3 length: 14 residues. The CDR3 loop reads CASSYIEETGELFF. As DNA, the CDR3 is TGTGCCAGCAGTTACATCGAGGAAACCGGGGAGCTGTTTTTT.

This sequence joins TRBV28 and TRBJ1-2, with TRBD1 identical over 10 bases. This CDR3 spans 13 amino acids. V shed 5 bases and J 8 bases; nucleotides not matched to a gene: 5. CDR1 is MDHEN, CDR2 SYDVKM, per germline. CDR3 in amino acids: CASSLTGGVGYTF. The CDR3 nucleotides are TGTGCCAGCAGTCTGACAGGGGGCGTGGGCTACACCTTC.

The chain carries TRBV7-2 and TRBJ2-4, with 8 bases lining up with TRBD1. Germline V lookup: CDR1 SGHTA, CDR2 FQGNSA. Germline trimming cut 2 bases from V and 2 bases from J; bases unmatched to any gene: 2. The CDR3 sequence is 15 residues long. CDR3 amino acids: CASSLQGASKNIQYF. CDR3 nucleotide sequence: TGTGCCAGCAGCTTACAGGGGGCATCCAAAAACATTCAGTACTTC.

The chain has TRBV10-2 and TRBJ1-2; no reliable D call. V lost 2 bases, J lost 3 bases, and 7 bases lay in between. The CDR3 is 13 residues long. Germline loops: CDR1 WSHSY, CDR2 SAAADI. The CDR3 loop is CASSEMSDYGYTF. DNA for the CDR3: TGCGCCAGCAGTGAGATGTCAGACTATGGCTACACCTTC.

The chain recombines TRBV28 with TRBJ2-4; 9 nucleotides agree with TRBD1. Germline loops: CDR1 MDHEN, CDR2 SYDVKM. The CDR3 has 16 residues. J lost 4 bases, V lost 6 bases, and 10 bases had no gene match. CDR3 in DNA: TGTGCCAGCAGCTCCAGTGCCGGGACAGGGAAAAACATTCAGTACTTC. It translates to CASSSSAGTGKNIQYF.

This chain links TRBV21-1 with TRBJ2-2; the DNA was not compared with TRBD2, the D call given in the table. TRBV21-1 is a listed pseudogene. There are 19 residues in the CDR3. CDR3 region: CASSITGLAGAEDTGELFF. In nucleotides, the CDR3 is TGTGCCAGCAGCATCACCGGACTAGCGGGAGCCGAGGACACCGGGGAGCTGTTTTTT.

The chain couples TRBV7-9 to TRBJ1-1, with D possibly matching TRBD1 (6 bases). Germline lookup yields CDR1 SEHNR and CDR2 FQNEAQ (reference sequence). This CDR3 is 13 amino acids long. With 0 bases removed from V and 6 bases from J, the gap between germline ends came to 8 bases. The CDR3 region has the DNA TGTGCCAGCAGCTTAGCGCGGACAGCTGAAGCTTTCTTT. The encoded protein is CASSLARTAEAFF.

V gene TRBV6-5 combines with J gene TRBJ1-1; 8 bases match TRBD1. Germline-derived CDR1 and CDR2 are MNHEY and SVGAGI. CDR3 length: 15 amino acids. The V gene end was trimmed by 5 bases and the J gene end by 1 base; junction bases not matched to a gene: 6. This chain's CDR3 is CASSIDRGRNTEAFF. In nucleotides, the CDR3 is TGTGCCAGCAGTATTGACAGGGGCCGGAACACTGAAGCTTTCTTT.

This clone was seen once. The chain couples TRBV3-1 (or the pseudogene TRBV3-2) to TRBJ2-1; no firm D call. Trimming removed 0 bases from V and 4 bases from J, with 7 bases in between. This CDR3 region has 14 residues. Germline loops: CDR1 LGHDT, CDR2 YNNKEL (reference sequence). The CDR3 here is CASSQDSQYNEQFF. The DNA of the CDR3 is TGTGCCAGCAGCCAAGATTCGCAGTACAATGAGCAGTTCTTC.

The chain employs TRBV10-3 and TRBJ2-5, with TRBD2 identical over 8 bases. CDR1 and CDR2 from the germline V gene are ENHRY and SYGVKD. The CDR3 is 15 residues long. Trimming at V came to 1 base and at J to 4 bases, leaving 5 bases not matched to a gene. This CDR3 is CAISELGTSGETQYF. The DNA of the CDR3 is TGTGCCATCAGTGAGTTGGGGACTAGTGGAGAGACCCAGTACTTC.

The rearrangement joins TRBV5-1 to TRBJ2-7; possibly TRBD2 for D (6 bases). This CDR3 has 14 amino acids. The V gene's germline CDR1 is SGHRS and CDR2 YFSETQ. Trimming took 1 base from V and 6 from J, leaving 14 bases between them. The CDR3 region has the DNA TGCGCCAGCAGCTTGTTCATGGAGGGTAGCGAGCAGTACTTC. It is translated as CASSLFMEGSEQYF.

This chain uses TRBV28 with TRBJ2-3, with a weak D call TRBD2 (5 bases). The CDR3 is 15 amino acids. CDR1 and CDR2 (germline): MDHEN, SYDVKM. V lost 4 bases, J lost 2 bases, and 13 bases lay in between. CDR3 DNA sequence: TGTGCCAGCAGTTCCCCGGGATTCTCCACAGATACGCAGTATTTT. Translated: CASSSPGFSTDTQYF.